Listed below are T cell receptor beta chains from one sample, sequenced in a study of blood T cell repertoires in COVID-19. Some clones are missing from TCRdb's copy, which holds only in-frame ones; the method was immunoSEQ multiplex PCR. The sample has around 100,000 clones, around 84% seen once. Sequenced sample: peripheral blood. The source is a man aged 50 to 60 with active or convalescent COVID-19. Both conserved end residues are part of each CDR3. A D gene is named only where the DNA matches it firmly. Clone size is not always given. Where it is, it says once, few, many or a class for expanded clones.

len	v_gene	j_gene	d_gene	abundance	CDR3aa	CDR3nt
15	TRBV5-1	TRBJ2-7	-	once	CASSSTEVLNYEQYF	TGCGCCAGCAGCTCAACGGAGGTCCTAAACTACGAGCAGTACTTC
15	TRBV11-2	TRBJ1-6	TRBD1	-	CASSLGTGMESPLHF	TGTGCCAGCAGCTTGGGGACAGGGATGGAATCACCCCTCCACTTT
12	TRBV7-2	TRBJ2-1	TRBD1	-	CASSSTGMEQFF	TGTGCCAGCAGCTCGACAGGGATGGAGCAGTTCTTC
16	TRBV18	TRBJ1-5	-	-	CASSPVSTGINQPQHF	TGTGCCAGCTCACCTGTATCCACAGGGATTAATCAGCCCCAGCATTTT
11	TRBV6-8	TRBJ1-2	-	-	CARSSGKGYTF	TGTGCCAGGAGCTCAGGGAAAGGCTACACCTTC
15	TRBV28	TRBJ1-3	-	-	CASISPSGSGNTIYF	TGTGCCAGCATCTCTCCATCAGGGTCTGGAAACACCATATATTTT
16	TRBV29-1	TRBJ2-2	TRBD2	-	CSVDRTSGGVAGELFF	TGCAGCGTGGACCGGACTAGCGGGGGGGTGGCCGGGGAGCTGTTTTTT
16	TRBV15	TRBJ1-5	-	-	CATSRVGGLSNQPQHF	TGTGCCACCAGCAGAGTTGGGGGCCTTAGCAATCAGCCCCAGCATTTT
18	TRBV5-1	TRBJ2-1	TRBD2	-	CASSSGSGGLSSYNEQFF	TGCGCCAGCAGCTCTGGTAGCGGGGGGCTCAGCTCCTACAATGAGCAGTTCTTC
17	TRBV3-1/TRBV3-2	TRBJ2-3	TRBD2	-	CASSNTSAGFSTDTQYF	TGTGCCAGCAGCAATACTAGCGCGGGGTTTAGCACAGATACGCAGTATTTT
13	TRBV27	TRBJ2-5	TRBD2	-	CASSVAGDETQYF	TGTGCCAGCAGCGTAGCGGGGGATGAGACCCAGTACTTC
16	TRBV14	TRBJ2-2	-	-	CASSSRTGIDTGELFF	TGTGCCAGCAGCTCTCGCACAGGGATCGACACCGGGGAGCTGTTTTTT
16	TRBV10-3	TRBJ2-6	-	-	CAISPAGSSGANVLTF	TGTGCCATCAGTCCCGCGGGATCCTCTGGGGCCAACGTCCTGACTTTC
16	TRBV7-9	TRBJ2-2	TRBD2	once	CASSLDAGANTGELFF	TGTGCCAGCAGCTTAGACGCGGGGGCGAACACCGGGGAGCTGTTTTTT
16	TRBV19	TRBJ2-2	TRBD1	-	CASRPQGTPNTGELFF	TGTGCCAGTAGGCCACAGGGGACGCCGAACACCGGGGAGCTGTTTTTT
14	TRBV28	TRBJ2-7	-	-	CASSLFGAFYEQYF	TGTGCCAGCAGTTTATTTGGGGCTTTCTACGAGCAGTACTTC
13	TRBV7-9	TRBJ2-1	-	-	CASSLVATPRWFF	TGTGCCAGCAGCTTAGTTGCCACTCCCCGATGGTTCTTC
14	TRBV4-3	TRBJ2-7	-	-	CASSQGHSSYEQYF	TGCGCCAGCAGCCAGGGACATAGCTCCTACGAGCAGTACTTC
14	TRBV5-1	TRBJ2-2	TRBD1	-	CASGQGALPGELFF	TGCGCCAGCGGACAGGGGGCTCTGCCCGGGGAGCTGTTTTTT
13	TRBV27	TRBJ2-1	TRBD1	-	CASRRAGGSEQFF	TGTGCCAGCAGAAGAGCAGGGGGCAGTGAGCAGTTCTTC
17	TRBV5-4	TRBJ2-6	-	-	CASSLPTGLGGANVLTF	TGTGCCAGCAGCTTGCCAACGGGACTCGGAGGGGCCAACGTCCTGACTTTC
13	TRBV28	TRBJ1-2	-	once	CASSLTTGYGYTF	TGTGCCAGCAGTTTAACGACAGGATATGGCTACACCTTC
13	TRBV3-1/TRBV3-2	TRBJ1-2	TRBD1	-	CASTRQGTYDYTF	TGTGCCAGCACCCGACAGGGGACCTATGACTACACCTTC
15	TRBV19	TRBJ1-6	TRBD1	-	CASGERQGIHSPLHF	TGTGCCAGTGGAGAGCGACAGGGCATCCATTCACCCCTCCACTTT
15	TRBV19	TRBJ2-2	TRBD1	few	CASRRQGQGTGELFF	TGTGCCAGTAGGCGTCAGGGACAGGGTACCGGGGAGCTGTTTTTT
13	TRBV14	TRBJ2-2	-	-	CASSQGGFGELFF	TGTGCCAGCAGCCAAGGCGGGTTCGGGGAGCTGTTTTTT
14	TRBV5-6	TRBJ2-7	-	-	CASSRVSSSYEQYF	TGTGCCAGCAGCCGGGTCTCGAGCTCCTACGAGCAGTACTTC
17	TRBV5-1	TRBJ1-6	TRBD1	-	CASSSRETGTSNSPLHF	TGCGCCAGCAGCTCGAGAGAGACAGGGACTTCTAATTCACCCCTCCACTTT
13	TRBV11-2	TRBJ1-2	-	once	CASSLDGLGGYTF	TGTGCCAGCAGCTTAGATGGGTTGGGCGGCTACACCTTC
15	TRBV19	TRBJ2-3	-	-	CATSGVGGWTDTQYF	TGTGCCACCTCCGGGGTAGGGGGATGGACAGATACGCAGTATTTT
15	TRBV6-5	TRBJ1-3	TRBD1	-	CASRDRGISGNTIYF	TGTGCCAGCAGGGACAGGGGGATCTCTGGAAACACCATATATTTT
14	TRBV7-2	TRBJ1-4	TRBD1	-	CASSPDRAGEKLFF	TGTGCCAGCAGCCCAGACAGGGCCGGAGAAAAACTGTTTTTT
13	TRBV13	TRBJ2-5	TRBD1	-	CASSSGQGGTQYF	TGTGCCAGCAGCTCGGGACAGGGAGGGACCCAGTACTTC
14	TRBV19	TRBJ1-6	-	-	CASSISQGMSPLHF	TGTGCCAGTAGTATAAGCCAGGGAATGTCACCCCTCCACTTT
17	TRBV5-1	TRBJ2-4	-	-	CASSLVLRGLAKNIQYF	TGCGCCAGCAGCTTGGTTTTGCGGGGGCTAGCCAAAAACATTCAGTACTTC
15	TRBV29-1	TRBJ2-1	-	once	CSVENPKGSRDEQFF	TGCAGCGTTGAAAACCCGAAGGGGTCTAGGGATGAGCAGTTCTTC
14	TRBV5-1	TRBJ1-6	-	few	CASSLGQINSPLHF	TGCGCCAGCAGCTTGGGACAGATAAATTCACCCCTCCACTTT